This T cell receptor (beta chain) came from a study of technical replicates of blood from four donors. Germline loops: CDR1 SGHAT, CDR2 FQNNGV. The CDR3 length is 17 residues. V dropped 7 bases and J dropped 3 bases, with 21 bases sitting between them. The method was immunoSEQ multiplex PCR; TCRdb's version includes in-frame clones alone and lacks a portion of them. The repertoire holds about 70,000 clones, with around 97% as singletons. This chain connects TRBV11-2 to TRBJ1-4; D unclear. The receptor was derived from a human donor in good health. Sequencing used T cells isolated from PBMCs. The CDR3 DNA follows: TGTGCCAGCACCCTTCGGGGATATTTCACCGCTAATGAAAAACTGTTTTTT. It specifies CASTLRGYFTANEKLFF.